The 13 T cell receptor beta chains below were found in one sample sequenced in a study of spatial heterogeneity in lung cancer. Each CDR3 protein is one row after TCRdb ran MiXCR on the 5' RACE reads. The sample consists of around 100,000 distinct CDR3 sequences, under 14% of them appearing once. This sample's time point: blood at routine non-recurrence follow-up after resection. The material sequenced was PBMCs, taken at follow-up. These receptors were obtained from a female donor with early-stage non-small cell lung cancer.

The chain couples TRBV4-2 to TRBJ1-5; D gene unclear. The CDR3 has 12 amino acids. Germline CDR1 LGHNA, CDR2 YNFKEQ. Between the trimmed V and J ends, which lost 3 bases and 4 bases, there was a span of 4 bases. Here the CDR3 DNA reads TGTGCCAGCAGCCAGCCTAATCAGCCCCAGCATTTT. Amino acids: CASSQPNQPQHF.

This clonotype was recorded at least ten times. The V call is TRBV4-1, the J call TRBJ2-3; 14 nucleotides align to TRBD2. The CDR3 consists of 21 residues. The V gene's germline CDR1 is MGHRA and CDR2 YSYEKL. After removal of 0 bases from V and 8 bases from J, the junction contained 19 bases not matched to a gene. The CDR3 here is CASSQEGSGLAGAGSVSTQYF. The CDR3 region has the DNA TGCGCCAGCAGCCAAGAAGGGTCGGGACTAGCGGGAGCGGGTTCGGTTTCTACGCAGTATTTT.

This chain connects TRBV24-1 to TRBJ1-1, with D uncertain. Looked up from germline, CDR1 is KGHDR and CDR2 is SFDVKD. The CDR3 has 17 amino acids. V shed 0 bases and J shed 0 bases, with 13 bases lying between them. CDR3 coding DNA: TGTGCCACCAGTGATTTGTCGGTGGAGCCCATGAACACTGAAGCTTTCTTT. Translation gives CATSDLSVEPMNTEAFF.

The gene calls are TRBV6-4 and TRBJ2-7, with D unclear. The CDR3 has 17 residues. Trimming cost V 3 bases and J 2 bases, with 20 bases left between them. Germline V gene lookup returns CDR1 MRHNA and CDR2 SNTAGT. The CDR3 sequence is CASSERCWLDVPYEQYF. For the CDR3, the DNA is TGTGCCAGCAGTGAACGTTGTTGGCTAGACGTACCCTACGAGCAGTACTTC.

This clonotype occurred many times. This chain uses TRBV7-9 with TRBJ2-7; D possibly corresponds to TRBD2 (6 bases). This CDR3 spans 15 amino acids. CDR1 is SEHNR, CDR2 FQNEAQ, per germline (reference sequence). Deletions cut 7 bases from V and 1 base from J, with 17 bases between. The DNA for the CDR3 is TGTGCCAGCACGTCGCTCCGGGACTTATCCTACGAGCAGTACTTC. Translated, it gives CASTSLRDLSYEQYF. Variable domain in full (rest from reference TRBV7-9 and TRBJ2-7): DTGVSQNPRHKITKRGQNVTFRCDPISEHNRLYWYRQTLGQGPEFLTYFQNEAQLEKSRLLSDRFSAERPKGSFSTLEIQRTEQGDSAMYLCASTSLRDLSYEQYFGPGTRLTVT.

The V call is TRBV4-1, the J call TRBJ2-1; possibly TRBD1 for D (5 bases). Germline lookup yields CDR1 MGHRA and CDR2 YSYEKL. The CDR3 runs 15 residues. Trimming stripped 0 bases from V and 4 bases from J, with 10 bases between. The CDR3 loop is CASSQEGRKYNEQFF. In DNA form, the CDR3 reads TGCGCCAGCAGCCAAGAGGGGCGGAAATACAATGAGCAGTTCTTC.

In this sample, this clonotype turned up a few times. The rearrangement joins TRBV19 to TRBJ2-3, with D unclear. The CDR3 covers 14 residues. V was clipped by 0 bases and J by 6 bases, with 10 bases between them. The germline V gene has CDR1 LNHDA and CDR2 SQIVND (reference sequence). The CDR3 sequence is CASSIELLTDTQYF. The CDR3 DNA sequence: TGTGCCAGTAGTATAGAGTTGCTCACGGATACGCAGTATTTT. The full variable domain, in which reference TRBV19 and TRBJ2-3 provide the parts outside the CDR3, is DGGITQSPKYLFRKEGQNVTLSCEQNLNHDAMYWYRQDPGQGLRLIYYSQIVNDFQKGDIAEGYSVSREKKESFPLTVTSAQKNPTAFYLCASSIELLTDTQYFGPGTRLTVL.

The gene calls are TRBV6-1 and TRBJ1-6; D gene uncertain. The germline V gene has CDR1 MNHNS and CDR2 SASEGT. Trimming took off 3 bases at V and 7 bases at J, with 16 bases between the two ends. The CDR3 spans 16 residues. CDR3 coding DNA: TGTGCCAGCAGTGAGCCCACCCCGGGTCTCAATTCACCCCTCCACTTT. The encoded protein is CASSEPTPGLNSPLHF.

This chain connects TRBV20-1 to TRBJ2-1, with 14 bases identical to TRBD2. The CDR3 contains 15 residues. Losses at the gene ends were 0 bases for V and 9 bases for J; bases not matched to a gene: 4. In germline, CDR1 is DFQATT, CDR2 SNEGSKA (reference sequence). The CDR3 here is CSARDTGLAGVEQFF. In DNA form, the CDR3 reads TGCAGTGCTAGAGATACGGGACTAGCGGGAGTTGAGCAGTTCTTC.

The rearrangement links TRBV6-2 or TRBV6-3 to TRBJ2-2; weak D call: TRBD1 (6 bases). The CDR3 spans 14 residues. In germline, CDR1 is MNHEY, CDR2 SVGEGT. Trimming stripped 7 bases from V and 4 bases from J, with 13 bases between. CDR3 coding DNA: TGTGCCAGCACCCCGAGGGGGAGCACCGGGGAGCTGTTTTTT. Amino acids: CASTPRGSTGELFF.

The rearrangement joins TRBV29-1 to TRBJ2-1; TRBD2 agrees at 12 bases. Germline V gives CDR1 SQVTM, CDR2 ANQGSEA. Unmatched junction bases numbered 10, after V lost 3 bases and J lost 4 bases. The CDR3 totals 17 residues. CDR3 DNA: TGCAGCGTTGAGCCCCTCACTAGCGGGAGGCTATACAATGAGCAGTTCTTC. Protein: CSVEPLTSGRLYNEQFF.

This clonotype was detected ten times or more. The CDR3, as DNA: TGTGCCAGCAGTCCGCAGATAGCAACTAATGAAAAACTGTTTTTT. Its translation is CASSPQIATNEKLFF. The J gene is TRBJ1-4, the V gene TRBV27, with D hard to call. Germline V lookup: CDR1 MNHEY, CDR2 SMNVEV (reference sequence). There are 15 residues in the CDR3. Trimming shortened V by 5 bases and J by 0 bases, and 10 bases separated the two germline ends. Full variable domain (outside the CDR3, taken from reference TRBV27 and TRBJ1-4): EAQVTQNPRYLITVTGKKLTVTCSQNMNHEYMSWYRQDPGLGLRQIYYSMNVEVTDKGDVPEGYKVSRKEKRNFPLILESPSPNQTSLYFCASSPQIATNEKLFFGSGTQLSVL.

The chain carries TRBV2 and TRBJ2-7; 7 bases agree with TRBD1. The J segment lost 1 base and the V segment lost 3 bases, leaving 3 bases of the junction unmatched. The CDR3 extends over 14 amino acids. CDR1 is SNHLY, CDR2 FYNNEI, per germline. The CDR3: CASSDDRVSYEQYF. The CDR3 DNA is TGTGCCAGCAGTGACGACAGGGTTTCCTACGAGCAGTACTTC.